This T cell receptor (beta chain) was identified during a study of T cell responses to AZD1222 COVID-19 vaccine (dated by TCRdb to the early 2020s). General notes on the study: A total of under 250 trial participants underwent TCR sequencing, of whom under 220 had received two doses of AZD1222 and 26 had received two doses of the MenACWY control vaccine. Trial participants were enrolled into age subgroups of 18-55, 56-69 and 70-plus years, which contained roughly 150, 30 and 60 TCR-sequenced participants, respectively. Broad study findings and their caveats: Because no day 14 peak-response samples were available, the repertoires could be characterized only after the peak T cell response. Participants were mostly white British and included more females than males, and it was suggested by the authors that clonal diversity may have been underestimated. A significant rise in spike-specific TCR breadth and depth was observed after two AZD1222 doses relative to day 0 and relative to MenACWY recipients. The 56-69-year group was small, and its depth increase did not reach significance, likely because of low power. Conclusions about previously exposed vaccinees are limited, since just five to seven AZD1222 recipients were seropositive for SARS-CoV-2 at baseline. Vaccine-associated CD4 TCRs spanned the whole spike protein, with dominant responses in regions 160-218 and 743-854. Epitopes outside the regions mutated in the B.1.351 and B.1.1.7 variants were reportedly recognized by nearly half of the unique spike-specific TCRs.

The CDR3 regions of human TCRbeta chains were subjected to immunosequencing. The original pipeline was this. Repertoire TCRs were matched against a reference library of SARS-CoV-2-specific TCRs generated with the MIRA antigen-specificity platform. Breadth meant the fraction of unique TCRs that were SARS-CoV-2-associated, whereas depth meant the fraction of total T cells that were SARS-CoV-2-associated. Using the MIRA data, every spike-specific TCR was mapped to the spike region that the TCR reacted to and assigned to either a CD4 or a CD8 class. Log10-transformed breadth and depth values were compared by one-way ANOVA with Sidak's multiple comparisons tests. TCRdb carries this immuneACCESS record with in-frame sequences only. Its versions omit some clonotypes, under half of them owing to an unresolved V gene in the studies checked, with the rest unexplained. V, J and clone size are those of that table, while D and trimming were read from the DNA. The sample yields approximately 210,000 clones; roughly nine tenths were counted once. The top ten clonotypes cover approximately 3.4% of the sample.

V is reduced by 8 bases and J by 1 base, leaving a spacing of 11 bases between them. CDR3 length: 14 amino acids, cysteine to phenylalanine. Kept here is only the CDR3 DNA, which spans 42 bases and is read in frame from base 1. From the germline V gene, CDR1 is SNHLY and CDR2 is FYNNEI. The sample's time point, from its label and the paper: about 28 days (+/-7) after the second vaccine dose. AZD1222 recipients with second doses at about 4 weeks or about 12 weeks were pooled, because spike-specific TCR depth and breadth did not differ between schedules. Vaccinee samples came from UK trials COV001 and COV002, including a single-blind randomized controlled phase 2/3 trial of AZD1222 (ChAdOx1 nCoV-19) in healthy adults. For TCRbeta chain sequencing, PBMC samples from trial participants were taken at day 0 and at day 28 after the second dose. For this clone: The antigen this receptor binds is unknown. It has no much larger one-base neighbor in the sample; base qualities were not kept.

Sequencing was performed on peripheral blood, taken 28 days after the second AZD1222 dose. The chain was built from TRBV2 and TRBJ2-2; TRBD1 is possibly the D segment (6 matching bases). This clonotype was sampled from an adult who received the AZD1222 COVID-19 vaccine. Read as DNA, the sequence is TGTGCCAGCCGAGGGGGTGTGAACACCGGGGAGCTGTTTTTT. The encoded protein is CASRGGVNTGELFF.